A selection of T cell receptor beta chains follows, all from one sample in a study of blood T cell repertoires in COVID-19. Measured with immunoSEQ multiplex PCR; TCRdb has only the in-frame clones, and not every one. The sample shows 200,000 or so clones, approximately 91% of them seen only once. The sequenced material came from peripheral blood. The source is an older man with active or convalescent COVID-19. Both conserved end residues are part of each CDR3. D genes are given only for firm matches. Some rows mark clone size as missing; the rest say once, few, many or name a class of expanded clone.

NA | TRBJ1-5 | TRBV6-2/TRBV6-3 | NA | TGTGCCAGCAGTTACCCTTCATTAACGCGTGGTCAGCCCCAGCATTTT | CASSYPSLTRGQPQHF
TRBD2 | TRBJ2-7 | TRBV28 | NA | TGTGCCAGCAGTTTGGGACTAGCGGGGGCCGAGCAGTACTTC | CASSLGLAGAEQYF
NA | TRBJ2-7 | TRBV6-1 | NA | TGTGCCAGCAGTGAAGGGCAGGGGTACACCTACGAGCAGTACTTC | CASSEGQGYTYEQYF
NA | TRBJ2-1 | TRBV9 | once | TGTGCCAGCAGCGTAGAGGCAGCGCCATCCTACAATGAGCAGTTCTTC | CASSVEAAPSYNEQFF
NA | TRBJ1-1 | TRBV6-1 | NA | TGTGCCAGCAGTGAGCGGGGCATAAACACTGAAGCTTTCTTT | CASSERGINTEAFF
NA | TRBJ1-1 | TRBV6-2/TRBV6-3 | NA | TGTGCCAGCAGTTCTTGGACGGCGGGCACTGAAGCTTTCTTT | CASSSWTAGTEAFF
NA | TRBJ2-7 | TRBV5-6 | NA | TGTGCCAGCAGCTTGGCCGGCAGGGACGAGCAGTACTTC | CASSLAGRDEQYF
TRBD1 | TRBJ2-2 | TRBV28 | NA | TGTGCCAGCAGTCTACAGGGGACAAACACCGGGGAGCTGTTTTTT | CASSLQGTNTGELFF
TRBD2 | TRBJ2-5 | TRBV10-3 | NA | TGTGCCATCAGTGCCACTCCTCCTAGCGGGGAAGAGACCCAGTACTTC | CAISATPPSGEETQYF
NA | TRBJ2-1 | TRBV2 | NA | TGTGCCAGCAGTGACCAGGGGATTCAGTTCTTC | CASSDQGIQFF
NA | TRBJ1-5 | TRBV20-1 | NA | TGCAGTGCTTGTGGGGGGGGGTATAATCAGCCCCAGCATTTT | CSACGGGYNQPQHF
TRBD1 | TRBJ2-7 | TRBV7-2 | NA | TGTGCCAGCAGCTTTACAGGGACAGTCTCCTACGAGCAGTACTTC | CASSFTGTVSYEQYF
TRBD1 | TRBJ2-7 | TRBV7-9 | NA | TGTGCCAGCAGCCCCCGGAGGCAGGGGGCCGGCGAGCAGTACTTC | CASSPRRQGAGEQYF
NA | TRBJ1-5 | TRBV6-1 | NA | TGTGCCAGCAGTGAAATGTGGGGGGTAGGAGGACCCCAGCATTTT | CASSEMWGVGGPQHF
TRBD2 | TRBJ2-7 | TRBV5-3 | NA | TGTGCCAGAAGCTTGGGGACTAGCGGGACTTACGAGCAGTACTTC | CARSLGTSGTYEQYF
TRBD1 | TRBJ1-2 | TRBV30 | NA | TGTGCCTGGAGCCGACAGGGTCACTATGGCTACACCTTC | CAWSRQGHYGYTF
NA | TRBJ1-5 | TRBV18 | NA | TGTGCCAGCTCACCACCGACGGGTAGCAATCAGCCCCAGCATTTT | CASSPPTGSNQPQHF
TRBD2 | TRBJ2-1 | TRBV23-1 | NA | TGCGCCAGCTCCCCTACGGGACTAGCGGAGTCAAATGAGCAGTTCTTC | CASSPTGLAESNEQFF
TRBD1 | TRBJ1-2 | TRBV9 | NA | TGTGCCAGCACTTCCCCGGGACAGGGGAACTATGGCTACACCTTC | CASTSPGQGNYGYTF
TRBD2 | TRBJ2-5 | TRBV5-6 | NA | TGTGCCAGCAGCTTGGTGGGGGGACTAGCTGGGGAGACCCAGTACTTC | CASSLVGGLAGETQYF
TRBD2 | TRBJ2-1 | TRBV19 | NA | TGTGCCAGTACCAAAGTCGGACTAGCGGGATCCGACTCCTACAATGAGCAGTTCTTC | CASTKVGLAGSDSYNEQFF
TRBD1 | TRBJ1-5 | TRBV19 | NA | TGTGCCAGTAGAGAAGGACAGGGACAGCCCCAGCATTTT | CASREGQGQPQHF
NA | TRBJ2-7 | TRBV30 | NA | TGTGCCTGGAGTGTACCCGGATCCGGGGCCTACGAGCAGTACTTC | CAWSVPGSGAYEQYF
TRBD1 | TRBJ2-7 | TRBV28 | NA | TGTGCCAGCAGTCTGTCCGCCGGGACAGGGATGAGCGAGCAGTACTTC | CASSLSAGTGMSEQYF
TRBD1 | TRBJ1-1 | TRBV7-2 | NA | TGTGCCAGCAGCCCAACGACAGGGGGCGGAACTGAAGCTTTCTTT | CASSPTTGGGTEAFF
NA | TRBJ2-7 | TRBV6-2/TRBV6-3 | many | TGTGCCAGCAGCAACAGCGGGACACCTTCCTACGAGCAGTACTTC | CASSNSGTPSYEQYF
NA | TRBJ2-5 | TRBV7-8 | NA | TGTGCCAGCAGCTTAGGGACAGCGGAGAACTGGGGGTCCGAGACCCAGTACTTC | CASSLGTAENWGSETQYF
TRBD1 | TRBJ1-2 | TRBV9 | NA | TGTGCCAGCAGCGTAGGGACAGGGATGGATGGCTACACCTTC | CASSVGTGMDGYTF
TRBD2 | TRBJ2-1 | TRBV27 | NA | TGTGCCAGCAGTTTAAGCGGGGGCCCCTACAATGAGCAGTTCTTC | CASSLSGGPYNEQFF
NA | TRBJ2-3 | TRBV29-1 | NA | TGCAGCGTTAGAGAACAGGGAGGGTCTAGCACAGATACGCAGTATTTT | CSVREQGGSSTDTQYF
NA | TRBJ1-2 | TRBV28 | NA | TGTGCCAGCAGTTTACCACTGACACTCACGGGAGGGGGCTACACCTTC | CASSLPLTLTGGGYTF
NA | TRBJ1-5 | TRBV7-2 | NA | TGTGCCAGCAGCCCAGGGTTTTACCTTAGCAATCAGCCCCAGCATTTT | CASSPGFYLSNQPQHF
NA | TRBJ2-3 | TRBV10-1 | once | TGCGCCAGCAGTTCTAGCACAGATACGCAGTATTTT | CASSSSTDTQYF
NA | TRBJ2-3 | TRBV18 | NA | TGTGCCAGCTCACACGGACAGACTCCCGGGTATTTT | CASSHGQTPGYF
TRBD2 | TRBJ2-1 | TRBV7-6 | NA | TGTGCCAGCAGCTTAGCGATAGCGGGGGACTCCTACAATGAGCAGTTCTTC | CASSLAIAGDSYNEQFF
TRBD1 | TRBJ2-7 | TRBV28 | NA | TGTGCCAGCAGTTTGCCCGGGACAGGGGACTACGAGCAGTACTTC | CASSLPGTGDYEQYF
NA | TRBJ2-5 | TRBV18 | NA | TGTGCCAGCTCACAGGGGCTCCAAGAGACCCAGTACTTC | CASSQGLQETQYF
TRBD1 | TRBJ1-5 | TRBV28 | NA | TGTGCCAGCAGTTTATCCGGCGCTTTCGGGACAGGAGGGGCTATTAGCAATCAGCCCCAGCATTTT | CASSLSGAFGTGGAISNQPQHF
NA | TRBJ2-1 | TRBV5-1 | once | TGCGCCAGCAGCTTGGGGTGGAGACCGGTTATCCATGAGCAGTTCTTC | CASSLGWRPVIHEQFF
TRBD1 | TRBJ2-2 | TRBV2 | NA | TGTGCCAGCAGTGAGGACAGGGGGTGGACCGGGGAGCTGTTTTTT | CASSEDRGWTGELFF
TRBD1 | TRBJ1-6 | TRBV27 | NA | TGTGCCAGCAGTCTCACAGGGGAATCACCCCTCCACTTT | CASSLTGESPLHF
TRBD2 | TRBJ2-1 | TRBV6-2/TRBV6-3 | NA | TGTGCCAGCAGTTACCCGGGACTAGAGTACAATGAGCAGTTCTTC | CASSYPGLEYNEQFF
NA | TRBJ2-7 | TRBV5-1 | NA | TGCGCCAGCAGCTTGAATCGGGGTCCCTACGAGCAGTACTTC | CASSLNRGPYEQYF
TRBD1 | TRBJ1-5 | TRBV29-1 | many | TGCAGCGTGGGACAGGGTAGTAATCAGCCCCAGCATTTT | CSVGQGSNQPQHF
TRBD1 | TRBJ1-6 | TRBV6-5 | NA | TGTGCCAGCAAGACAGGGGGCGCAGTATCACCCCTCCACTTT | CASKTGGAVSPLHF
NA | TRBJ2-2 | TRBV18 | few | TGTGCCAGCAAGGAGGGGCCCGGGGAGCTGTTTTTT | CASKEGPGELFF
TRBD1 | TRBJ2-1 | TRBV5-1 | NA | TGCGCCAGCAGCTTTGGGGGCCTGACAGGGATCAATGAGCAGTTCTTC | CASSFGGLTGINEQFF
TRBD1 | TRBJ2-7 | TRBV7-9 | NA | TGTGCCAGCAGCCCCGACAGGGGGCGCGAGCAGTACTTC | CASSPDRGREQYF
NA | TRBJ2-1 | TRBV27 | NA | TGTGCCAGCAGTTTAATTTCGACTCCTAATTACAATGAGCAGTTCTTC | CASSLISTPNYNEQFF
TRBD1 | TRBJ1-1 | TRBV2 | NA | TGTGCCAGCAGTCCCCGGACAGGGGCCCCGAACACTGAAGCTTTCTTT | CASSPRTGAPNTEAFF
NA | TRBJ1-2 | TRBV24-1 | NA | TGTGCCACCAGTGCCGGCCCGGAGAGGCTCTATGGCTACACCTTC | CATSAGPERLYGYTF
TRBD1 | TRBJ1-2 | TRBV7-2 | NA | TGTGCCAGCAGCCCCTGGGGACAGGGGAATGGCTACACCTTC | CASSPWGQGNGYTF
TRBD1 | TRBJ2-7 | TRBV7-8 | NA | TGTGCCAGCGGGGGGACAGGGGATTCCTACGAGCAGTACTTC | CASGGTGDSYEQYF
TRBD2 | TRBJ2-5 | TRBV30 | NA | TGTGCCTGGAGTTTGGCGGGAGGTCGGGAGACCCAGTACTTC | CAWSLAGGRETQYF
NA | TRBJ2-3 | TRBV5-5 | once | TGTGCCAGCAGCTTGGCCCTCGATGGGGGGACCCGCACAGATACGCAGTATTTT | CASSLALDGGTRTDTQYF
NA | TRBJ1-5 | TRBV18 | NA | TGTGCCAGCTCACAAGGGGACAATCAGCCCCAGCATTTT | CASSQGDNQPQHF